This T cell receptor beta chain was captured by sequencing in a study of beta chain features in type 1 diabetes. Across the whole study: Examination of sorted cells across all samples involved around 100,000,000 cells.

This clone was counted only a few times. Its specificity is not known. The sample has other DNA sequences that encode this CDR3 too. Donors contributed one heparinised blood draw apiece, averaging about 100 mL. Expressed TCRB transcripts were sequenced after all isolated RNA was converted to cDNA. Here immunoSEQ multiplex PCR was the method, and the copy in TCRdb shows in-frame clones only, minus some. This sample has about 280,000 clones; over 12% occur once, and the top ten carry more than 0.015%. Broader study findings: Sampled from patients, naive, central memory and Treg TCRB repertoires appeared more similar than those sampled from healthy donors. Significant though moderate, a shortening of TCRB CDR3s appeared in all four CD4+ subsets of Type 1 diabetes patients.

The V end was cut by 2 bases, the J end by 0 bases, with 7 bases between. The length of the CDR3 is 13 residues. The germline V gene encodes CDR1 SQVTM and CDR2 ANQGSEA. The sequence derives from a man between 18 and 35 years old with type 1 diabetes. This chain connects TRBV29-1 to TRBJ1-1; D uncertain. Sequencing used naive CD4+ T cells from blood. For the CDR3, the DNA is TGCAGCGTTGAACAGAAGTTGAACACTGAAGCTTTCTTT. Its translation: CSVEQKLNTEAFF. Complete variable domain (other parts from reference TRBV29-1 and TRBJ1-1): SAVISQKPSRDICQRGTSLTIQCQVDSQVTMMFWYRQQPGQSLTLIATANQGSEATYESGFVIDKFPISRPNLTFSTLTVSNMSPEDSSIYLCSVEQKLNTEAFFGQGTRLTVV.